This T cell receptor beta chain originates from a study of T-cell reconstitution after alpha-beta-depleted transplantation in children. General study results and limits: Day-60 TCRbeta diversity that was high in some patients was derived from surviving recipient T cells and thymic progenitors. T-cell numbers and diversity, one year after transplant, stemmed largely from T cells that were newly produced. Several hundred graft clones that had expanded were reportedly the source of alpha-beta T cells about two months after transplant.

Points on this clonotype: Its antigen is not known. With a much larger clone just one base away, this may be a read error.

Unique molecular identifiers were used to barcode this TCRbeta library. TCRdb independently ran MiXCR on the PCR reads; one entry per CDR3 protein. The table lists around 450,000 distinct CDR3 sequences, roughly 43% of them singletons. The CDR3 is made up of 13 amino acids. Between the trimmed V and J ends, which lost 3 bases and 12 bases, there was a span of 18 bases. Germline CDR1 SGHRS, CDR2 YFSETQ. Material: PBMCs, obtained before TCRalphabeta/CD19-depleted stem cell transplant. This receptor was obtained from a girl aged 2-15 years with aplastic anemia, due to receive a stem cell transplant. V is TRBV5-1 and J is TRBJ1-2, with D possibly matching TRBD1 (5 bases). CDR3 coding DNA: TGCGCCAGCAGCTCGCCCGGCGGGGACGGCGACACCTTC. This gives the protein CASSSPGGDGDTF.